A selection of T cell receptor beta chains follows, all from one sample in a study of shared clonotypes between healthy human individuals. The method was immunoSEQ multiplex PCR; TCRdb's version includes in-frame clones alone and lacks a portion of them. The sample includes 2 million to 2.5 million clones, 95% of them seen just once. Sequencing was performed on naive CD4+ T cells sorted from blood. All receptors derive from a man aged 18 to 29 in good health. CDR3s include the opening cysteine and the closing phenylalanine or tryptophan. The order of the fields is J gene, V gene, D gene, clone size, CDR3 DNA, CDR3 protein. D genes are given only for firm matches. Clone size appears in some rows only: once, few, many, or a class for an expanded clone.

j_gene: TRBJ2-5
v_gene: TRBV5-1
d_gene: -
abundance: -
CDR3nt: TGCGCCAGCAGTGGTCAGGGGCCAGGGGAGACCCAGTACTTC
CDR3aa: CASSGQGPGETQYF

j_gene: TRBJ2-7
v_gene: TRBV30
d_gene: -
abundance: once
CDR3nt: TGTGCCTGGTCGGGGCGCTACGAGCAGTACTTC
CDR3aa: CAWSGRYEQYF

j_gene: TRBJ2-7
v_gene: TRBV6-5
d_gene: -
abundance: -
CDR3nt: TGTGCCAGCAGTTCGAGGGACGAGCAGTACTTC
CDR3aa: CASSSRDEQYF

j_gene: TRBJ1-6
v_gene: TRBV28
d_gene: TRBD1
abundance: once
CDR3nt: TGTGCCAGCAGTTTGGCAGGGGGGTCACCCCTCCACTTT
CDR3aa: CASSLAGGSPLHF

j_gene: TRBJ1-2
v_gene: TRBV29-1
d_gene: -
abundance: -
CDR3nt: TGCAGCGACGATGGCGGGACATCCTATGGCTACACCTTC
CDR3aa: CSDDGGTSYGYTF

j_gene: TRBJ1-2
v_gene: TRBV2
d_gene: -
abundance: -
CDR3nt: TGTGCCAGCAGAACCCCGCCAACTACTAACTATGGCTACACCTTC
CDR3aa: CASRTPPTTNYGYTF

j_gene: TRBJ1-1
v_gene: TRBV6-6
d_gene: -
abundance: -
CDR3nt: TGTGCCAGCAGTTACTCGCAGGAAGGCACTGAAGCTTTCTTT
CDR3aa: CASSYSQEGTEAFF

j_gene: TRBJ1-1
v_gene: TRBV30
d_gene: -
abundance: few
CDR3nt: TGTGCCTGGAGTCTGGACACTGAAGCTTTCTTT
CDR3aa: CAWSLDTEAFF

j_gene: TRBJ1-1
v_gene: TRBV29-1
d_gene: -
abundance: -
CDR3nt: TGCAGCGTTGGCCAGGGTGGGGTCAGCGAAGCTTTCTTT
CDR3aa: CSVGQGGVSEAFF

j_gene: TRBJ1-5
v_gene: TRBV5-1
d_gene: -
abundance: -
CDR3nt: TGCGCCAGCAGCTTGGATACTGGAGATCAGCCCCAGCATTTT
CDR3aa: CASSLDTGDQPQHF

j_gene: TRBJ2-1
v_gene: TRBV7-2
d_gene: -
abundance: -
CDR3nt: TGTGCCAGCAGCTTAGTTTATCCGCGACAGGATAGGGCCTACAATGAGCAGTTCTTC
CDR3aa: CASSLVYPRQDRAYNEQFF

j_gene: TRBJ1-2
v_gene: TRBV5-4
d_gene: -
abundance: once
CDR3nt: TGTGCCAGCAGGACCGGACCGAGAGATTATGGCTACACCTTC
CDR3aa: CASRTGPRDYGYTF

j_gene: TRBJ1-4
v_gene: TRBV27
d_gene: -
abundance: -
CDR3nt: TGTGCCAGCAGTTCGGGGCAGGCTAATGAAAAACTGTTTTTT
CDR3aa: CASSSGQANEKLFF

j_gene: TRBJ2-2
v_gene: TRBV7-2
d_gene: TRBD2
abundance: -
CDR3nt: TGTGCCAGCAGCTTAGATGGACTAGCCCTCGGGGAGCTGTTTTTT
CDR3aa: CASSLDGLALGELFF

j_gene: TRBJ2-1
v_gene: TRBV7-2
d_gene: TRBD1
abundance: -
CDR3nt: TGTGCCAGCAGCATTCTACCGGGACAGGGGTACAATGAGCAGTTCTTC
CDR3aa: CASSILPGQGYNEQFF

j_gene: TRBJ2-7
v_gene: TRBV7-2
d_gene: -
abundance: -
CDR3nt: TGTGCCAGCGGAATAGCAGGACCCGAGCAGTACTTC
CDR3aa: CASGIAGPEQYF

j_gene: TRBJ2-5
v_gene: TRBV5-1
d_gene: -
abundance: -
CDR3nt: TGCACCAGCAGCTTAAACGGATTCCAAGAGACCCAGTACTTC
CDR3aa: CTSSLNGFQETQYF

j_gene: TRBJ1-5
v_gene: TRBV6-5
d_gene: -
abundance: -
CDR3nt: TGTGCCAGCAGTAGAGGGACATCCTCGAGCCAGCCCCAGCATTTT
CDR3aa: CASSRGTSSSQPQHF

j_gene: TRBJ1-6
v_gene: TRBV19
d_gene: TRBD1
abundance: -
CDR3nt: TGTGCCAGTAGTCTCTCGGGACAGGGGGTTGATTCACCCCTCCACTTT
CDR3aa: CASSLSGQGVDSPLHF

j_gene: TRBJ1-6
v_gene: TRBV6-1
d_gene: -
abundance: -
CDR3nt: TGTGCCAGCACCGAAAGTCTCTTATGGTCACCCCTCCACTTT
CDR3aa: CASTESLLWSPLHF

j_gene: TRBJ1-6
v_gene: TRBV4-3
d_gene: -
abundance: -
CDR3nt: TGCGCCAGCAGCCAAGATCCCGGACAAAATTCACCCCTCCACTTT
CDR3aa: CASSQDPGQNSPLHF

j_gene: TRBJ1-2
v_gene: TRBV11-2
d_gene: -
abundance: -
CDR3nt: TGTGCCAGCAGCTTAGCAGGGGCCGCAGAGAGCTACACCTTC
CDR3aa: CASSLAGAAESYTF

j_gene: TRBJ1-6
v_gene: TRBV19
d_gene: -
abundance: -
CDR3nt: TGTGCCAGTAGTGTCTTCGGAGGGAGAAGGTCCTATAATTCACCCCTCCACTTT
CDR3aa: CASSVFGGRRSYNSPLHF

j_gene: TRBJ2-7
v_gene: TRBV10-3
d_gene: -
abundance: -
CDR3nt: TGTGCCATCAATAAAGGGACACTTTCCTACGAGCAGTACTTC
CDR3aa: CAINKGTLSYEQYF

j_gene: TRBJ2-7
v_gene: TRBV6-5
d_gene: -
abundance: -
CDR3nt: TGTGCCAGCAGGGTAGACTCAGCTCTCTACGAGCAGTACTTC
CDR3aa: CASRVDSALYEQYF

j_gene: TRBJ1-2
v_gene: TRBV18
d_gene: TRBD1
abundance: few
CDR3nt: TGTGCCAGCTCAACCGGGACAGCAAACTATGGCTACACCTTC
CDR3aa: CASSTGTANYGYTF

j_gene: TRBJ2-7
v_gene: TRBV5-4
d_gene: -
abundance: -
CDR3nt: TGTGCCAGCAGCTTCGACCCACAATACGAGCAGTACTTC
CDR3aa: CASSFDPQYEQYF

j_gene: TRBJ2-3
v_gene: TRBV7-2
d_gene: TRBD1
abundance: once
CDR3nt: TGTGCCAGCAGCAGGACGAGGGGGCGCGGGACAGATACGCAGTATTTT
CDR3aa: CASSRTRGRGTDTQYF

j_gene: TRBJ2-7
v_gene: TRBV5-1
d_gene: -
abundance: once
CDR3nt: TGCGCCAGCAGCTTGGGGTCCCACTACGAGCAGTACTTC
CDR3aa: CASSLGSHYEQYF

j_gene: TRBJ1-1
v_gene: TRBV5-4
d_gene: -
abundance: -
CDR3nt: TGTGCCAGCAGCTTGGCCGCACGTGTTGAAGCTTTCTTT
CDR3aa: CASSLAARVEAFF

j_gene: TRBJ1-5
v_gene: TRBV10-3
d_gene: -
abundance: -
CDR3nt: TGTGCCATCAGGGCTGGTGGTACCCCCAATCAGCCCCAGCATTTT
CDR3aa: CAIRAGGTPNQPQHF

j_gene: TRBJ2-2
v_gene: TRBV7-9
d_gene: -
abundance: -
CDR3nt: TGTGCCAGCAGCTTAACGGCGGCCGGGGAGCTGTTTTTT
CDR3aa: CASSLTAAGELFF

j_gene: TRBJ1-3
v_gene: TRBV30
d_gene: TRBD1
abundance: -
CDR3nt: TGTGCCTGGAGTCGGGACAGCGACTCTGGAAACACCATATATTTT
CDR3aa: CAWSRDSDSGNTIYF

j_gene: TRBJ1-1
v_gene: TRBV19
d_gene: TRBD1
abundance: -
CDR3nt: TGTGCCAGTAGTATAGATCACAGGGGAGATGAAGCTTTCTTT
CDR3aa: CASSIDHRGDEAFF

j_gene: TRBJ1-2
v_gene: TRBV7-9
d_gene: -
abundance: -
CDR3nt: TGTGCCAGCAGCTTAGCCGACTATGGCTACACCTTC
CDR3aa: CASSLADYGYTF

j_gene: TRBJ2-7
v_gene: TRBV30
d_gene: -
abundance: -
CDR3nt: TGTGCCTGGAGTGTACAGGGACTCTCCTACGAGCAGTACTTC
CDR3aa: CAWSVQGLSYEQYF

j_gene: TRBJ1-2
v_gene: TRBV2
d_gene: TRBD1
abundance: -
CDR3nt: TGTGCCAGCGGGGAACAGGGGACGGAGTATGGCTACACCTTC
CDR3aa: CASGEQGTEYGYTF

j_gene: TRBJ1-2
v_gene: TRBV5-6
d_gene: -
abundance: -
CDR3nt: TGTGCCAGCAGCTTGGGGGGTATAAGCTACACCTTC
CDR3aa: CASSLGGISYTF

j_gene: TRBJ1-1
v_gene: TRBV4-3
d_gene: -
abundance: -
CDR3nt: TGCGCCAGCAGCCTAGGTGGGGGGGCCCACACTGAAGCTTTCTTT
CDR3aa: CASSLGGGAHTEAFF

j_gene: TRBJ2-6
v_gene: TRBV28
d_gene: -
abundance: -
CDR3nt: TGTGCCAGCACCGGCTTTAGGCTGGCCGGGGCCAACGTCCTGACTTTC
CDR3aa: CASTGFRLAGANVLTF

j_gene: TRBJ1-5
v_gene: TRBV5-1
d_gene: TRBD1
abundance: once
CDR3nt: TGCGCCAGCGCCGCCGGGACAGGGGGCCAGCCCCAGCATTTT
CDR3aa: CASAAGTGGQPQHF

j_gene: TRBJ2-1
v_gene: TRBV6-6
d_gene: -
abundance: -
CDR3nt: TGTGCCAGCAGGGCCGAGGCCACGGGTGAGCAGTTCTTC
CDR3aa: CASRAEATGEQFF

j_gene: TRBJ1-2
v_gene: TRBV18
d_gene: -
abundance: -
CDR3nt: TGTGCCAGCTCACAAGACCTGGCTCCTCAATATGGCTACACCTTC
CDR3aa: CASSQDLAPQYGYTF

j_gene: TRBJ2-7
v_gene: TRBV4-3
d_gene: -
abundance: -
CDR3nt: TGCGCCAGCAGCCAAGGGGCGGAGAGCTCCTACGAGCAGTACTTC
CDR3aa: CASSQGAESSYEQYF

j_gene: TRBJ1-1
v_gene: TRBV19
d_gene: -
abundance: -
CDR3nt: TGTGCCAGTAGTACCACATGGGATGCGAACACTGAAGCTTTCTTT
CDR3aa: CASSTTWDANTEAFF